This T cell receptor beta chain was profiled in a study of CD8 T cells in Susac syndrome (dated by TCRdb to between 2019 and 2020). In terms of the full investigation: Repertoire sequencing was used to test whether CD8+ T cell activation and differentiation in Susac syndrome was antigen driven. Study-level results and caveats: The study acknowledged that relatively few individuals were included in the TCR sequencing and HLA analysis.

RNA was extracted with the RNeasy kit and 0.5 to 1 ug was reverse transcribed using random hexamers. The immunoSEQ multiplex PCR assay, which covers 54 Vbeta and 13 Jbeta segments, was used to amplify TCR beta CDR3 regions. Bias from PCR amplification was corrected by using a synthetic template baseline for primer optimization and for computational correction. On the study's bioinformatics: Only productive sequences were kept, with reads annotated to V, D and J genes according to IMGT and analyzed in immunoSEQ Analyzer. Clonality was computed as one minus Shannon entropy normalized by log2 of the number of productive unique sequences. For each patient and control, public and private clones were evaluated among the 100 most prevalent clones. Clones were defined as Susac-specific when absent from the healthy and MS cohorts, from fewer than 1,300 published viral clones and from other ImmuneACCESS disease sequences. The public reads were reanalyzed by TCRdb: fastp trimming at Q25, MiXCR alignment, in-frame beta chains only. Rows with one shared CDR3 protein collapse into an entry with the most common genes and DNA. The V and J calls were determined by TCRdb, not by the authors. The table for this sample lists approximately 160,000 distinct CDR3 sequences; about 93% of them were counted only once. Jointly, the top ten make up approximately 0.094% of the sample.

Peripheral blood CD8+ and CD4+ T cells from healthy donors, Susac syndrome patients and multiple sclerosis patients were profiled by high-throughput TCR beta sequencing. Treatment-naive patients with stable or active relapsing-remitting disease fulfilling revised McDonald criteria were used as multiple sclerosis controls. Bulk CD8+ and CD4+ T cells were purified by magnetic negative isolation, whereas CD8+ TEMRA cells were enriched by FACS. Blood was collected in EDTA tubes and processed within 24 hours, with PBMCs isolated through density gradient centrifugation. PBMCs intended for TCR sequencing were cryopreserved in liquid nitrogen and thawed later in a water bath at 37 degrees C. A purity of at least 90% was achieved for sorted or isolated CD4+, CD8+ and CD8+ TEMRA cells. CDR1 and CDR2 were assigned from the germline V gene as KGHSH and LQKENI. V loses 1 base of germline sequence and J loses 5 bases, and the interval between the two ends is 14 bases. The CDR3 runs 15 amino acids, cysteine and phenylalanine included. Of all the DNA, just the CDR3 is kept, 45 bases in frame from base 1.

Points on this clonotype: Its antigen specificity is not known. No base quality information exists; no much larger clone differs at one position.

The clonotype originates from a human donor with multiple sclerosis. Recombination connected TRBV18 to TRBJ2-5, with a tentative D gene TRBD2 over 6 matching bases. Material: CD4+ T cells from PBMCs. The CDR3 region reads CASSPRREEWETQYF. The DNA is as follows: TGTGCCAGCTCACCACGCAGGGAGGAATGGGAGACCCAGTACTTC.